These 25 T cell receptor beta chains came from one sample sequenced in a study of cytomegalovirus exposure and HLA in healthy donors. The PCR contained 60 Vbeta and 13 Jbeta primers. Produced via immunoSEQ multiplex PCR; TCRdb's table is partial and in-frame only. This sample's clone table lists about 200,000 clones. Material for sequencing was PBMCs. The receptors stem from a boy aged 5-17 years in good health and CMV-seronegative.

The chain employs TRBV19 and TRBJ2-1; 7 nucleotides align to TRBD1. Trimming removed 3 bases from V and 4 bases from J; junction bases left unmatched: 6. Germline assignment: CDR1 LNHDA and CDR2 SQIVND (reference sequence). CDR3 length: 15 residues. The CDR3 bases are TGTGCCAGTAGTATTGGGGACAGTCTTTACAATGAGCAGTTCTTC. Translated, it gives CASSIGDSLYNEQFF.

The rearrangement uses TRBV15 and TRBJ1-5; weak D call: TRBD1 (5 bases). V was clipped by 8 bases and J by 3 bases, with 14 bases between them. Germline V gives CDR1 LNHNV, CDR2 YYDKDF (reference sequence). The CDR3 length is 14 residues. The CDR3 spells CATGADRYNQPQHF. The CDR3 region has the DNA TGTGCCACCGGGGCAGACAGATACAATCAGCCCCAGCATTTT. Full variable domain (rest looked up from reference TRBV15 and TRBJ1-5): DAMVIQNPRYQVTQFGKPVTLSCSQTLNHNVMYWYQQKSSQAPKLLFHYYDKDFNNEADTPDNFQSRRPNTSFCFLDIRSPGLGDTAMYLCATGADRYNQPQHFGDGTRLSIL.

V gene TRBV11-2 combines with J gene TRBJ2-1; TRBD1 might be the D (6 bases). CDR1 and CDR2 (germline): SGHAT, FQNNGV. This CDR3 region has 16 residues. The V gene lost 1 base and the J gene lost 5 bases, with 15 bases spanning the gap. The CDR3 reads CASSLVGGLGNNEQFF. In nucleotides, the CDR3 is TGTGCCAGCAGCTTAGTTGGGGGCCTAGGGAACAATGAGCAGTTCTTC.

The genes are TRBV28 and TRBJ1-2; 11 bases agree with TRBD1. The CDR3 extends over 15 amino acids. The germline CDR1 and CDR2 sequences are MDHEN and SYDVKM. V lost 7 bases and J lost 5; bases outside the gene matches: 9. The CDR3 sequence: CASIGQGAHSYGYTF. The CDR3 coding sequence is TGTGCCAGCATAGGACAGGGGGCTCATTCGTATGGCTACACCTTC.

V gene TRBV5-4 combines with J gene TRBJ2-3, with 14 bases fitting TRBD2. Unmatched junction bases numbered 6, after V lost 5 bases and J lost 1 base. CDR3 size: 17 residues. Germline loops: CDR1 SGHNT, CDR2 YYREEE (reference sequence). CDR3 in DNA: TGTGCCAGCAGATCACCGGGACTAGCGGGGGGCACAGATACGCAGTATTTT. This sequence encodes CASRSPGLAGGTDTQYF.

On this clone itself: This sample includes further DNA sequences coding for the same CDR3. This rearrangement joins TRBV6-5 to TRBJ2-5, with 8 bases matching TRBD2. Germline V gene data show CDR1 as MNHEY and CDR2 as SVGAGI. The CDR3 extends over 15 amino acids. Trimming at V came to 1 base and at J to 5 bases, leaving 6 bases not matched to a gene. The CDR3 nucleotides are TGTGCCAGCAGTTACTTGGCGGGGGGACGGGAGACCCAGTACTTC. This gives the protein CASSYLAGGRETQYF.

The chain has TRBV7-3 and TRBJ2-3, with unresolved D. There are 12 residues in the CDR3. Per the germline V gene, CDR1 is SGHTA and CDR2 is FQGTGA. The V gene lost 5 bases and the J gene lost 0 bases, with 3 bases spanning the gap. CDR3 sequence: CASSPSTDTQYF. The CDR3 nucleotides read TGTGCCAGCAGCCCTAGCACAGATACGCAGTATTTT.

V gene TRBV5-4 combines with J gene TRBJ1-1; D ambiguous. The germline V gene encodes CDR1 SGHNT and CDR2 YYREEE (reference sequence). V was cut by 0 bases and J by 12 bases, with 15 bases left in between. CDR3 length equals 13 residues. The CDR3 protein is CASSLGVAPSPFF. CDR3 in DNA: TGTGCCAGCAGCTTGGGAGTAGCGCCCTCACCTTTCTTT.

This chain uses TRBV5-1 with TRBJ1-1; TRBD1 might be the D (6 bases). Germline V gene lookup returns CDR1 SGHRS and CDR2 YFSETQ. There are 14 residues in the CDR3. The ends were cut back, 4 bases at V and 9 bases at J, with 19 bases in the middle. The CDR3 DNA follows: TGCGCCAGCAGCCCCGTGGGGGCGATGGGCCAAGCTTTCTTT. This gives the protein CASSPVGAMGQAFF.

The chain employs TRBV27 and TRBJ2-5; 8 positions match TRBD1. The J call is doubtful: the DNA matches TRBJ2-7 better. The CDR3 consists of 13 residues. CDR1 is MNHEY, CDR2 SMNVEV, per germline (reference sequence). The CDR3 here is CASGTGPLDEQYF. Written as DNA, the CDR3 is TGTGCCAGCGGGACAGGCCCTTTAGACGAGCAGTACTTC.

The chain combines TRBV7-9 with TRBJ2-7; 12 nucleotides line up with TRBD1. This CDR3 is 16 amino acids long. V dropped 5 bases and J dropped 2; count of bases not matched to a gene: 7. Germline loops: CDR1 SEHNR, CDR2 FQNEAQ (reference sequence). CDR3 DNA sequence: TGTGCCAGCAGCCCCGGGACAGGGGGCGCCCCCTACGAGCAGTACTTC. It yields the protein CASSPGTGGAPYEQYF.

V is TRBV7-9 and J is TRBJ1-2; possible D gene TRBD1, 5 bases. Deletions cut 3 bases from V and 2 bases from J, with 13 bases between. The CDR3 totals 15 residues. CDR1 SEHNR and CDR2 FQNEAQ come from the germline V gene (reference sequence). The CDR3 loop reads CASSLGGWRNYGYTF. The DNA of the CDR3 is TGTGCCAGCAGCTTGGGGGGGTGGAGGAACTATGGCTACACCTTC.

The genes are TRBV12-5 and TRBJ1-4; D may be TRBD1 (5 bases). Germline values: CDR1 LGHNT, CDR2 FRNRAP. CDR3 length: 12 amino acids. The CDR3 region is CALPGGGEKLFF. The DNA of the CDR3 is TGTGCACTACCGGGGGGGGGTGAAAAACTGTTTTTT.

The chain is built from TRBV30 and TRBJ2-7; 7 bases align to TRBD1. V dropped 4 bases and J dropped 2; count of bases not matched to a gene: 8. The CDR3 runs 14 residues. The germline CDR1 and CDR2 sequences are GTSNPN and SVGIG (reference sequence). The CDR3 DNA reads TGTGCCTGGAAACGCCGGGACAGAACCTACGAGCAGTACTTC. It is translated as CAWKRRDRTYEQYF.

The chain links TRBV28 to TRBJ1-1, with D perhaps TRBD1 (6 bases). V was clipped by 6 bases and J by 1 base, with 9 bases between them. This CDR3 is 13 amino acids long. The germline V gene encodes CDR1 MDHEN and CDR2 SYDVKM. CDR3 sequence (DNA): TGTGCCAGCAGACGACAGGAGAACACTGAAGCTTTCTTT. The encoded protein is CASRRQENTEAFF.

Written as DNA, the CDR3 is TGCGCCAGCAGTGAAGGGACAGTGAGTGAGCAGTTCTTC. Protein product: CASSEGTVSEQFF. The rearrangement joins TRBV10-1 to TRBJ2-1; TRBD1 matches 7 bases. The CDR3 contains 13 residues. Trimming at V came to 3 bases and at J to 9 bases, leaving 5 bases not matched to a gene. Germline assignment: CDR1 WNHNN and CDR2 SYGVQD (reference sequence).

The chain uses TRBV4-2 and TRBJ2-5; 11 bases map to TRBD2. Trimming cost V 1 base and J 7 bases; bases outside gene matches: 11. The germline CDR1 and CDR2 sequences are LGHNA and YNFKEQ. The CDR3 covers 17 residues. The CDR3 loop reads CASSQGDSGGARGTQYF. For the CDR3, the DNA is TGTGCCAGCAGCCAAGGGGATAGCGGGGGGGCTCGGGGGACCCAGTACTTC.

This chain's CDR3 is CASSQRYGTSGSYEQYF. The CDR3 DNA follows: TGCGCCAGCAGCCAGAGGTATGGGACTAGCGGCTCCTACGAGCAGTACTTC. The V and J genes are TRBV4-1 and TRBJ2-7; 11 positions agree with TRBD2. Losses at the gene ends were 3 bases for V and 0 bases for J; bases not matched to a gene: 7. The germline V gene encodes CDR1 MGHRA and CDR2 YSYEKL. The CDR3 is 17 amino acids.

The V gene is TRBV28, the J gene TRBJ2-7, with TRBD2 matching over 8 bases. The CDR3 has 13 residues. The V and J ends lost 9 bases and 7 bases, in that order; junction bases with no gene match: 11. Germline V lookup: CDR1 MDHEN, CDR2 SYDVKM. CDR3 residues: CASFEAGGWEQYF. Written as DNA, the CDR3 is TGTGCCAGTTTTGAGGCGGGGGGCTGGGAGCAGTACTTC.

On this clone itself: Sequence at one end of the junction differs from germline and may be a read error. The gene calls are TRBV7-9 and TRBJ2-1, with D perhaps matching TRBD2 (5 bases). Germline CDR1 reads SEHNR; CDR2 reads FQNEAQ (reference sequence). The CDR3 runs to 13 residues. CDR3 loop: CASSLALYNEQFF. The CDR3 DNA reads TGTGCCAGCAGCCTAGCCCTCTACAATGAGCAGTTCTTC.

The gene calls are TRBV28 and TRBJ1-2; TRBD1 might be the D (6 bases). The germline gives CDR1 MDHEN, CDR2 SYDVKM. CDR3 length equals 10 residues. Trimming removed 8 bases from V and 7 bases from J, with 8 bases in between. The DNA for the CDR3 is TGTGCCAGCCCACAGGGTGGCTACACCTTC. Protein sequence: CASPQGGYTF.

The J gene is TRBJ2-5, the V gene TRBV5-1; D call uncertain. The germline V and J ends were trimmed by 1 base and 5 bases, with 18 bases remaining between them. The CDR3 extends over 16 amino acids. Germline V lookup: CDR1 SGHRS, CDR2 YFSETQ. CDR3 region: CASSLSQVAGRETQYF. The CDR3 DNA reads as TGCGCCAGCAGCTTGTCTCAGGTGGCTGGTAGGGAGACCCAGTACTTC.

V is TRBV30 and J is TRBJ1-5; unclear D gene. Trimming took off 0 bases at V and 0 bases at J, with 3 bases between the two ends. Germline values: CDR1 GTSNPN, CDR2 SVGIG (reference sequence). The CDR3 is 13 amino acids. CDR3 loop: CAWSVYSNQPQHF. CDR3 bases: TGTGCCTGGAGTGTTTATAGCAATCAGCCCCAGCATTTT.

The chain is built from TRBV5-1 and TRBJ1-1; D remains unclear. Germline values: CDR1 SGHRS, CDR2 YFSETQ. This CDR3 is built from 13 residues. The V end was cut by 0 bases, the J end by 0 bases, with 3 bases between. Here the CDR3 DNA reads TGCGCCAGCAGCTTGGGGCTGAACACTGAAGCTTTCTTT. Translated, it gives CASSLGLNTEAFF.

CDR3 amino acids: CASSQEDSSNQPQHF. CDR3 bases: TGCGCCAGCAGCCAAGAAGACAGTAGCAATCAGCCCCAGCATTTT. The chain couples TRBV4-1 to TRBJ1-5; D possibly corresponds to TRBD1 (5 bases). Between the trimmed V and J ends, which lost 0 bases and 0 bases, there was a span of 6 bases. Germline V CDR1 and CDR2: MGHRA, YSYEKL. This CDR3 contains 15 residues.